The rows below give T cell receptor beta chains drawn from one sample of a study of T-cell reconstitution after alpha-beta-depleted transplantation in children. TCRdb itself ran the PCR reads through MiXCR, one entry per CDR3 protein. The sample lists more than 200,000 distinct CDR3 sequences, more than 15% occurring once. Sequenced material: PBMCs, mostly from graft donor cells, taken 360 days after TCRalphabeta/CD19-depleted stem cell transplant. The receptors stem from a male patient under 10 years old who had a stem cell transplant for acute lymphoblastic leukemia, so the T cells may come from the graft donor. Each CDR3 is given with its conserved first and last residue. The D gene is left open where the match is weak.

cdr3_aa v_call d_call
CASSLETGGYEQYF TRBV7-6 TRBD1
CASSLDGRLGETQYF TRBV7-8 .
CASSQGLAGYDTQYF TRBV4-2 TRBD2
CASSLGRASSPLHF TRBV7-2 .
CAISGLAGKNIQYF TRBV10-3 TRBD2
CASSPGASGEQETQYF TRBV11-2 TRBD2
CASSNRDTLLNIQYF TRBV21-1 .
CSVRGHKGRTDTQYF TRBV29-1 .
CSARGWRSGARPDTQYF TRBV20-1 TRBD2
CASSPSGYGYTF TRBV12-5 .
CASSQDFSKQFF TRBV6-2/TRBV6-3 .
CASGTGLLSSYNEQFF TRBV4-2 .
CASSFGRATYEQYF TRBV12-3/TRBV12-4 .
CASSFPFQGRGHGYTF TRBV12-3/TRBV12-4 .